Following are 29 T cell receptor beta chains from one sample sequenced in a study of Graves' ophthalmopathy and Graves' hyperthyroidism. TCR beta CDR3 amplification used RNA transcripts. The workflow started with a first-round RT-PCR run with HTBI primers and then moved on to a second-round multiplex PCR. From the multiplex PCR reads, TCRdb called clonotypes with MiXCR, one entry per CDR3 protein. The table lists about 400,000 distinct CDR3 sequences, around 16% of them singletons. The sample comprised peripheral blood. These TCRs come from a woman under 30 with Graves' ophthalmopathy.

This clonotype is classed as medium-sized. The chain has TRBV6-2 or TRBV6-3 and TRBJ2-7; TRBD1 agrees at 8 bases. Germline V lookup: CDR1 MNHEY, CDR2 SVGEGT. J gave up 3 bases and V 4 bases, and 5 bases lay outside the gene matches. The CDR3 totals 14 residues. The CDR3 DNA reads TGTGCCAGCAGTTCTCGGACAGGGCGCTACGAGCAGTACTTC. Translation: CASSSRTGRYEQYF.

Many counts were recorded for this clonotype. The chain carries TRBV3-1 and TRBJ2-7; D unclear. Germline CDR1 and CDR2: LGHDT and YNNKEL (reference sequence). The CDR3 sequence is 12 residues long. Trimming took 1 base from V and 5 from J, leaving 6 bases between them. The CDR3 DNA is TGTGCCAGCAGCCAAGGTAACAACGAGCAGTACTTC. As protein: CASSQGNNEQYF.

This clonotype has only a few counts. This chain connects TRBV18 to TRBJ1-6; 8 nucleotides line up with TRBD1. From germline, CDR1 is KGHSH and CDR2 LQKENI. J gave up 15 bases and V 2 bases, and 6 bases lay outside the gene matches. The CDR3 runs to 13 residues. The CDR3 protein is CASSPRTGTDLHF. In DNA, the CDR3 is TGTGCCAGCTCACCAAGGACAGGGACGGACCTCCACTTT.

This clonotype was detected many times. The chain joins TRBV19 to TRBJ2-5, with unresolved D. Germline V CDR1 and CDR2: LNHDA, SQIVND (reference sequence). This CDR3 spans 14 amino acids. V was pared by 2 bases and J by 7 bases, with 14 bases between. The CDR3 bases are TGTGCCAGTAGTATAACGCAAGCAACGGGGACCCAGTACTTC. It translates to CASSITQATGTQYF.

CDR3 bases: TGTGCCAGCTCACCACTAACACCCGAAGAGACCCAGTACTTC. It translates to CASSPLTPEETQYF. V usage is TRBV18 and J usage is TRBJ2-5; D unclear. Germline V lookup: CDR1 KGHSH, CDR2 LQKENI. Trimming pared 1 base from V and 3 bases from J, leaving 9 bases between. This CDR3 spans 14 amino acids.

This clonotype was detected many times. The rearrangement joins TRBV6-2 or TRBV6-3 to TRBJ2-7; no clear D. The CDR3 is 12 residues long. V was cut by 6 bases and J by 3 bases, with 9 bases left in between. Per the germline V gene, CDR1 is MNHEY and CDR2 is SVGEGT. The CDR3 bases are TGTGCCAGCAGCCAGTTTATCTACGAGCAGTACTTC. Its protein is CASSQFIYEQYF.

This clonotype appeared many times. The J gene is TRBJ1-1, the V gene TRBV19; D not resolved. This CDR3 spans 13 amino acids. V was clipped by 8 bases and J by 1 base, with 11 bases between them. CDR1 LNHDA and CDR2 SQIVND come from the germline V gene (reference sequence). The CDR3 is CASLGQRNTEAFF. In DNA form, the CDR3 reads TGTGCCAGTCTAGGTCAGAGGAACACTGAAGCTTTCTTT.

This clonotype was seen ten or more times. The V and J genes are TRBV15 and TRBJ2-4; 7 nucleotides line up with TRBD2. In germline, CDR1 is LNHNV, CDR2 YYDKDF (reference sequence). The CDR3 has 17 residues. The V gene end was trimmed by 1 base and the J gene end by 0 bases; junction bases not matched to a gene: 6. The CDR3 region is CATSRGAGRGAKNIQYF. In DNA, the CDR3 is TGTGCCACCAGCAGAGGGGCTGGGAGGGGAGCCAAAAACATTCAGTACTTC.

This clonotype was seen at least ten times. This sequence joins TRBV28 and TRBJ1-3; a possible D gene is TRBD1 (5 bases). Germline CDR1 MDHEN, CDR2 SYDVKM. This CDR3 has 14 amino acids. Deletions cut 3 bases from V and 2 bases from J, with 8 bases between. The CDR3 sequence is CASSFSGAGNTIYF. The CDR3 DNA sequence: TGTGCCAGCAGTTTCTCGGGGGCTGGAAACACCATATATTTT. The full variable domain, in which reference TRBV28 and TRBJ1-3 provide the parts outside the CDR3, is DVKVTQSSRYLVKRTGEKVFLECVQDMDHENMFWYRQDPGLGLRLIYFSYDVKMKEKGDIPEGYSVSREKKERFSLILESASTNQTSMYLCASSFSGAGNTIYFGEGSWLTVV.

In this sample, this clonotype turned up many times. The chain employs TRBV2 and TRBJ2-7, with 9 positions matching TRBD1. With V trimmed by 6 bases and J by 6 bases, 12 bases remained unmatched. Germline V gene lookup returns CDR1 SNHLY and CDR2 FYNNEI. This CDR3 has 15 amino acids. CDR3 sequence: CASRPLGQGDSEQYF. CDR3 bases: TGTGCCAGCAGACCTCTGGGACAGGGCGACTCCGAGCAGTACTTC.

V and J are TRBV6-1 and TRBJ1-2; D gene unclear. Deletions cut 6 bases from V and 9 bases from J, with 11 bases between. The germline V gene has CDR1 MNHNS and CDR2 SASEGT. The CDR3 spans 11 residues. This chain's CDR3 is CASSSNPRYTF. CDR3 DNA sequence: TGTGCCAGCAGCTCCAATCCACGCTACACCTTC.

In this sample, this clonotype turned up many times. V gene TRBV19 combines with J gene TRBJ1-6, with unresolved D. This CDR3 is 13 amino acids long. CDR1 is LNHDA, CDR2 SQIVND, per germline (reference sequence). V lost 6 bases and J 10 bases, leaving 13 bases between the germline ends. The CDR3 nucleotides are TGTGCCAGTAGAGACGGGTTGGCGTCACCCCTCCACTTT. This codes for CASRDGLASPLHF.

This clonotype has a handful of counts. The chain uses TRBV11-1 and TRBJ2-7; the D gene could be TRBD1 or TRBD2 (5 bases each). The CDR3 runs 16 residues. With 5 bases removed from V and 4 bases from J, the gap between germline ends came to 21 bases. Looked up from germline, CDR1 is SGHAT and CDR2 is FQDESV (reference sequence). CDR3 nucleotide sequence: TGTGCCAGCAGCCCCCTGTCGGGGCAAAATCCTTACGAGCAGTACTTC. Its protein product is CASSPLSGQNPYEQYF.

This clonotype was detected ten times or more. The chain carries TRBV2 and TRBJ1-1, with 9 bases lining up with TRBD1. Germline V gene sequence: CDR1 SNHLY, CDR2 FYNNEI. The junction had 4 bases not matched to a gene; V was cut back by 6 bases and J by 2 bases. There are 14 residues in the CDR3. The CDR3 coding sequence is TGTGCCAGCAGAGAGGACAGGGGTAACACTGAAGCTTTCTTT. Amino acids: CASREDRGNTEAFF.

The sample holds many counts of this clonotype. The CDR3 loop is CASSLTFSTGDTGELFF. DNA for the CDR3: TGTGCCAGCAGCTTAACGTTCAGCACTGGGGACACCGGGGAGCTGTTTTTT. The genes are TRBV7-3 and TRBJ2-2; D is unclear. V was pared by 0 bases and J by 3 bases, with 14 bases between. Germline CDR1 SGHTA, CDR2 FQGTGA. The CDR3 covers 17 residues.

There are many counts of this clonotype. The chain uses TRBV30 and TRBJ1-1; no firm D call. Germline CDR1 GTSNPN, CDR2 SVGIG (reference sequence). The CDR3 is 12 residues long. Trimming removed 8 bases from V and 5 bases from J, with 15 bases in between. The CDR3 sequence is CAESGTKTEAFF. CDR3 in DNA: TGTGCCGAGTCTGGTACCAAGACTGAAGCTTTCTTT.

This clonotype was detected ten times or more. The V gene is TRBV9, the J gene TRBJ1-1; possible D gene TRBD1, 5 bases. The V end was cut by 0 bases, the J end by 1 base, with 7 bases between. Per the germline V gene, CDR1 is SGDLS and CDR2 is YYNGEE. CDR3 length: 14 amino acids. For the CDR3, the DNA is TGTGCCAGCAGCGTAGGACAGCAGAACACTGAAGCTTTCTTT. Encoded protein: CASSVGQQNTEAFF. Supplemented by reference TRBV9 and TRBJ1-1, the full variable domain reads DSGVTQTPKHLITATGQRVTLRCSPRSGDLSVYWYQQSLDQGLQFLIQYYNGEERAKGNILERFSAQQFPDLHSELNLSSLELGDSALYFCASSVGQQNTEAFFGQGTRLTVV.

This clonotype was seen ten or more times. This rearrangement joins TRBV4-3 to TRBJ2-2; D possibly corresponds to TRBD1 (5 bases). Trimming stripped 0 bases from V and 6 bases from J, with 11 bases between. CDR3 size: 15 residues. Germline V gene data show CDR1 as LGHNA and CDR2 as YSLEER. The DNA for the CDR3 is TGCGCCAGCAGCCAAGAGATAGGGGTCCCCGGGGAGCTGTTTTTT. The encoded protein is CASSQEIGVPGELFF.

This clonotype has ten or more counts. The chain joins TRBV7-8 to TRBJ1-2; possible D gene TRBD1, 5 bases. The CDR3 is 16 amino acids. CDR1 is SGHVS and CDR2 is FQNEAQ in the germline V gene. V gave up 5 bases and J gave up 1 base, with 17 bases separating them. CDR3 bases: TGTGCCAGCAGCCCCCCCGGTGGGGGGTTTAACTATGGCTACACCTTC. Translation gives CASSPPGGGFNYGYTF. Full variable domain (missing parts from reference TRBV7-8 and TRBJ1-2): GAGVSQSPRYKVAKRGQDVALRCDPISGHVSLFWYQQALGQGPEFLTYFQNEAQLDKSGLPSDRFFAERPEGSVSTLKIQRTQQEDSAVYLCASSPPGGGFNYGYTFGSGTRLTVV.

Only one count was recorded for this clonotype. The gene calls are TRBV28 and TRBJ1-5, with D tentatively TRBD1 (5 bases). The CDR3 is 17 amino acids. The ends were cut back, 1 base at V and 3 bases at J, with 16 bases in the middle. Germline V gene lookup returns CDR1 MDHEN and CDR2 SYDVKM. CDR3 residues: CASSLLRALGVNQPQHF. CDR3 nucleotide sequence: TGTGCCAGCAGTTTATTGAGGGCGTTGGGGGTCAATCAGCCCCAGCATTTT.

The sample holds many counts of this clonotype. The rearrangement uses TRBV20-1 and TRBJ2-7; TRBD2 agrees at 8 bases. Germline assignment: CDR1 DFQATT and CDR2 SNEGSKA (reference sequence). V lost 0 bases, J lost 5 bases, and 9 bases stayed unmatched. The CDR3 covers 15 residues. This CDR3 is CSARDLPGGMDEQYF. The CDR3 nucleotides read TGCAGTGCTAGAGACCTCCCGGGAGGGATGGACGAGCAGTACTTC.

This clonotype was picked up many times. Lacking the conserved final phenylalanine or tryptophan, this CDR3 likely reflects a read error. The chain employs TRBV6-2 or TRBV6-3 and TRBJ1-1, with D hard to call. The CDR3 sequence is 13 residues long. Germline values: CDR1 MNHEY, CDR2 SVGEGT. The germline V and J ends were trimmed by 4 bases and 3 bases, with 9 bases remaining between them. CDR3 nucleotides: TGTGCCAGCAGTTCTGGGGTTTACACTGAAGCTTTCCTT. This encodes CASSSGVYTEAFL.

The chain joins TRBV20-1 to TRBJ2-7, with 11 bases aligning to TRBD2. V shed 6 bases, J shed 4 bases, and the junction held 8 bases outside the gene matches. There are 14 residues in the CDR3. Germline V gene data show CDR1 as DFQATT and CDR2 as SNEGSKA (reference sequence). The DNA for the CDR3 is TGCAGTGCCACTAGCGGGAGCGGGAGGTACGAGCAGTACTTC. Its protein is CSATSGSGRYEQYF.

This clonotype has at least ten counts. The V gene is TRBV7-9, the J gene TRBJ1-1; tentative D call: TRBD1 (6 bases). Germline assignment: CDR1 SEHNR and CDR2 FQNEAQ (reference sequence). The CDR3 sequence is 12 residues long. Trimming left V 4 bases short and J 9 bases short, with 12 bases between. The CDR3 DNA follows: TGTGCCAGCAGCTCGGCGACAGGTAAAGCTTTCTTT. Amino acid sequence: CASSSATGKAFF.

CDR3 sequence reads: CASSYSRRDRTYEQYF. The DNA for the CDR3 is TGTGCCAGCAGTTACTCCCGAAGGGACAGAACCTACGAGCAGTACTTC. V usage is TRBV6-5 and J usage is TRBJ2-7; TRBD1 agrees at 7 bases. Germline CDR1 and CDR2: MNHEY and SVGAGI. The CDR3 is made up of 16 amino acids. The V segment lost 0 bases and the J segment 2 bases; nucleotides outside the gene matches: 7.

This clonotype was counted ten times or more. The genes are TRBV5-1 and TRBJ2-2; D ambiguous. Germline CDR1 and CDR2: SGHRS and YFSETQ. V lost 3 bases to trimming and J lost 4 bases, with 7 bases between them. This CDR3 comprises 13 residues. Here the CDR3 reads CASSSPGTGELFF. DNA of the CDR3: TGCGCCAGCAGCTCCCCAGGCACCGGGGAGCTGTTTTTT. The complete variable domain, with remaining parts taken from reference TRBV5-1 and TRBJ2-2, reads KAGVTQTPRYLIKTRGQQVTLSCSPISGHRSVSWYQQTPGQGLQFLFEYFSETQRNKGNFPGRFSGRQFSNSRSEMNVSTLELGDSALYLCASSSPGTGELFFGEGSRLTVL.

This clonotype showed up many times. The rearrangement links TRBV15 to TRBJ2-2, with TRBD1 matching over 7 bases. CDR1 and CDR2 (germline): LNHNV, YYDKDF (reference sequence). Trimming at V came to 1 base and at J to 0 bases, leaving 2 bases not matched to a gene. This CDR3 is built from 16 residues. CDR3 loop: CATSRGDSPNTGELFF. Written as DNA, the CDR3 is TGTGCCACCAGCAGAGGGGACAGTCCGAACACCGGGGAGCTGTTTTTT.

This clonotype was recorded at least ten times. DNA for the CDR3: TGTGCCAGCAGTTACCAGGACAGGAACTATGGCTACACCTTC. It translates to CASSYQDRNYGYTF. The V and J genes are TRBV6-5 and TRBJ1-2, with 7 nucleotides matching TRBD1. Germline CDR1 is MNHEY and CDR2 is SVGAGI. The V gene end was trimmed by 2 bases and the J gene end by 2 bases; junction bases not matched to a gene: 2. CDR3 length: 14 residues.

This clonotype was counted ten times or more. The chain carries TRBV28 and TRBJ2-7, with a tentative D call TRBD1 (6 bases). Deletions cut 1 base from V and 1 base from J, with 8 bases between. CDR1 MDHEN and CDR2 SYDVKM come from the germline V gene. There are 14 residues in the CDR3. CDR3 coding DNA: TGTGCCAGCAGTTTATTACAGGGTTCCTACGAGCAGTACTTC. Its protein product is CASSLLQGSYEQYF.